These 31 T cell receptor beta chains came from one sample sequenced in a study of glioma-infiltrating T cells. Amplification of TCR alpha and beta CDR3 regions from RNA used iRepertoire nested multiplex PCR. Via MiXCR, TCRdb re-called the multiplex PCR reads, giving one row per CDR3 protein. The sample has more than 350,000 distinct CDR3 sequences, less than 50% seen once. The sample comprised glioma tissue, nonneoplastic brain tissue, or PBMCs (not recorded which). These receptors all come from a human donor with low-grade glioma or glioblastoma, undergoing nonglioma brain surgery, or in good health (not recorded which).

This clonotype was recorded a few times. The V and J genes are TRBV5-1 and TRBJ2-7; the match to TRBD1 covers 9 bases. CDR1 and CDR2 (germline): SGHRS, YFSETQ. The CDR3 totals 14 residues. After removal of 4 bases from V and 6 bases from J, the junction contained 8 bases not matched to a gene. CDR3: CASSRRTGVTEQYF. Here the CDR3 DNA reads TGCGCCAGCAGCCGGCGGACAGGGGTAACCGAGCAGTACTTC.

A single count supports this clonotype. The chain couples TRBV2 to TRBJ2-5, with 12 bases identical to TRBD1. The J call is in doubt because the DNA end fits TRBJ2-7 better. The CDR3 is made up of 15 amino acids. Germline-derived CDR1 and CDR2 are SNHLY and FYNNEI. CDR3 protein: CDLTGTGGSMDEQYF. The CDR3 coding sequence is TGTGACCTGACAGGGACAGGGGGCAGCATGGACGAGCAGTACTTC.

The chain links TRBV20-1 to TRBJ2-7; D is perhaps TRBD1 or TRBD2 (6 bases each). CDR3 length: 13 residues. V dropped 5 bases and J dropped 3 bases, with 14 bases sitting between them. Germline V gives CDR1 DFQATT, CDR2 SNEGSKA (reference sequence). The DNA for the CDR3 is TGCAGTGCTTCTTCGGGGGCGGTCTACGAGCAGTACTTC. Its translation: CSASSGAVYEQYF.

Details on this clonotype: The germline gene is not matched at one end of the junction; a read error may be the cause. The rearrangement joins TRBV27 to TRBJ2-5, with D unclear. Germline V lookup: CDR1 MNHEY, CDR2 SMNVEV (reference sequence). The CDR3 spans 11 residues. The CDR3, as DNA: TGTGCCAGCTCGCTCCAAGAGAGCCAGTACTTC. Translating it yields CASSLQESQYF.

Details on this clonotype: The final CDR3 position lacks the conserved phenylalanine or tryptophan, pointing to a likely read error. The chain uses TRBV2 and TRBJ2-1; TRBD2 matches at 7 bases. The V segment lost 10 bases and the J segment 9 bases; nucleotides outside the gene matches: 21. CDR3 size: 16 residues. Germline V gene sequence: CDR1 SNHLY, CDR2 FYNNEI. The chain's CDR3 is CATPPPASGGTGEQFS. In nucleotides, the CDR3 is TGTGCCACCCCCCCCCCGGCTAGCGGTGGAACGGGTGAGCAGTTCTCC.

This clonotype has just a few counts. The chain joins TRBV4-1 to TRBJ2-1; D assignment may be TRBD1 or TRBD2 (5 bases each). Germline lookup yields CDR1 MGHRA and CDR2 YSYEKL. The CDR3 has 12 residues. Trimming removed 6 bases at V and 6 bases at J, with 9 bases between. CDR3 sequence reads: CASSWDVNEQFF. CDR3 bases: TGCGCCAGCAGTTGGGACGTCAATGAGCAGTTCTTC.

In the case of this clonotype: This may stem from a read error, because a much larger clone lies one nucleotide away. This chain connects TRBV6-5 to TRBJ2-5; the D gene is possibly TRBD2 (6 bases). The CDR3 runs to 16 residues. The germline gives CDR1 MNHEY, CDR2 SVGAGI. The CDR3 region is CASSGGDGGFQETKYF. CDR3 in DNA: TGTGCCAGCAGCGGGGGAGACGGAGGGTTCCAAGAGACCAAGTACTTC.

Notes on this clonotype: With a much larger clone just one base away, this may be a read error. The J gene is TRBJ2-3, the V gene TRBV20-1, with D perhaps matching TRBD1 or TRBD2 (5 bases each). This CDR3 contains 12 residues. CDR1 is DFQATT and CDR2 is SNEGSKA in the germline V gene (reference sequence). CDR3 DNA: TGCAGTGCTAGAGGTCAGGGAGATAAGCAGTATTTT. It is translated as CSARGQGDKQYF.

Notes on this clonotype: One base away lies a much larger clone, so this may be a sequencing read error. The V call is TRBV6-2 or TRBV6-3, the J call TRBJ2-7; 12 bases match TRBD2. The CDR3 length is 14 residues. Trimming took 5 bases from V and 5 from J; bases not matched to a gene: 4. Germline V CDR1 and CDR2: MNHEY, SVGEGT. This chain's CDR3 is CASSKLAGGDEQYF. DNA for the CDR3: TGTGCCAGCAGTAAGCTAGCGGGAGGGGACGAGCAGTACTTC.

About this clonotype itself: Compared with germline, one end of the junction differs, possibly owing to a read error. The chain is built from TRBV7-7 and TRBJ2-7; 13 bases match TRBD2. Germline loops: CDR1 SSHAT, CDR2 FNYEAQ (reference sequence). This CDR3 comprises 14 residues. For the CDR3, the DNA is TGTGCTAGCAGCCGACTAGCGGGGGGCTCCGAGCAGTACTTC. Its translation is CASSRLAGGSEQYF.

This rearrangement joins TRBV20-1 to TRBJ1-1; tentative D call: TRBD1 (5 bases). The CDR3 runs 15 residues. The germline gives CDR1 DFQATT, CDR2 SNEGSKA (reference sequence). V dropped 4 bases and J dropped 4 bases, with 19 bases sitting between them. DNA for the CDR3: TGCAGTGCTAAAGCGGGACGGGTATTAGGCACTGAAGCTTTCTTT. As protein: CSAKAGRVLGTEAFF.

The V gene is TRBV20-1, the J gene TRBJ2-1; D is unclear. Trimming cost V 7 bases and J 0 bases, with 13 bases left between them. There are 14 residues in the CDR3. The germline V gene encodes CDR1 DFQATT and CDR2 SNEGSKA (reference sequence). The CDR3: CSESWQSSYNEQFF. The CDR3 DNA is TGCAGTGAGTCCTGGCAGAGCTCCTACAATGAGCAGTTCTTC.

There are many counts of this clonotype. This chain links TRBV27 with TRBJ2-1, with D maybe TRBD1 (6 bases). The CDR3 has 16 residues. CDR1 and CDR2 from the germline V gene are MNHEY and SMNVEV (reference sequence). V was trimmed by 5 bases and J by 1 base, leaving 15 bases between them. This CDR3 reads CASSQSRGSSYNEQFF. In nucleotides, the CDR3 is TGTGCCAGCAGTCAGTCCAGGGGTTCGTCCTACAATGAGCAGTTCTTC.

This chain connects TRBV3-1 to TRBJ2-1; 9 bases align to TRBD2. The CDR3 consists of 16 residues. The germline V gene has CDR1 LGHDT and CDR2 YNNKEL (reference sequence). The V and J ends lost 0 bases and 9 bases, in that order; junction bases with no gene match: 9. CDR3 DNA: TGTGCCAGCAGCCAAGAATCTAGCGGGATCCTAGTTGAGCAGTTCTTC. Translating gives CASSQESSGILVEQFF.

This clonotype has at least ten counts. The chain uses TRBV6-1 and TRBJ1-4; 8 bases fit TRBD1. V dropped 3 bases and J dropped 7; count of bases not matched to a gene: 4. CDR3 length: 14 amino acids. CDR1 is MNHNS, CDR2 SASEGT, per germline. CDR3 sequence reads: CASSEDRVREKLFF. The CDR3 nucleotides read TGTGCCAGCAGTGAGGACAGGGTTCGTGAAAAACTGTTTTTT.

The chain combines TRBV19 with TRBJ1-1; the match to TRBD1 covers 9 bases. Germline trimming cut 3 bases from V and 0 bases from J; bases unmatched to any gene: 2. Germline loops: CDR1 LNHDA, CDR2 SQIVND (reference sequence). The CDR3 is made up of 15 amino acids. In DNA, the CDR3 is TGTGCCAGTAGTATTGGGGACAGGGTGAACACTGAAGCTTTCTTT. This codes for CASSIGDRVNTEAFF.

This clonotype came up many times. The gene calls are TRBV20-1 and TRBJ1-5; 7 bases are a match to TRBD1. Germline values: CDR1 DFQATT, CDR2 SNEGSKA (reference sequence). The V segment lost 0 bases and the J segment 0 bases; nucleotides outside the gene matches: 5. The CDR3 contains 16 residues. The CDR3 DNA follows: TGCAGTGCTAGAGAAACAGGGGAAAATAGCAATCAGCCCCAGCATTTT. It translates to CSARETGENSNQPQHF.

V gene TRBV28 combines with J gene TRBJ2-7; 8 bases line up with TRBD2. The V segment lost 7 bases and the J segment 4 bases; nucleotides outside the gene matches: 3. Germline lookup yields CDR1 MDHEN and CDR2 SYDVKM. CDR3 length: 12 residues. The CDR3 nucleotides are TGTGCCAGCACCCAGCGGGAGTACGAGCAGTACTTC. This gives the protein CASTQREYEQYF.

The table lists this clonotype with a few counts. A clone one base away is much larger, so this may be a read error. The V call is TRBV27, the J call TRBJ1-2; 8 bases map to TRBD1. In germline, CDR1 is MNHEY, CDR2 SMNVEV (reference sequence). CDR3 length: 15 amino acids. The trim removed 2 bases at V and 4 bases at J, leaving 6 bases unmatched. This chain's CDR3 is CASSLESGGIYGYTF. Here the CDR3 DNA reads TGTGCCAGCAGTTTAGAGTCAGGGGGCATCTATGGCTACACCTTC.

The gene calls are TRBV7-9 and TRBJ2-1, with no clear D. CDR1 is SEHNR, CDR2 FQNEAQ, per germline (reference sequence). The germline V and J ends were trimmed by 6 bases and 10 bases, with 10 bases remaining between them. The CDR3 spans 11 residues. The CDR3 sequence: CASRAGYEQFF. CDR3 nucleotide sequence: TGTGCCAGCAGAGCCGGCTACGAGCAGTTCTTC.

This clonotype showed up just a few times. The chain joins TRBV29-1 to TRBJ2-4; D may be TRBD1 (6 bases). CDR1 is SQVTM and CDR2 is ANQGSEA in the germline V gene. The V end was cut by 6 bases, the J end by 3 bases, with 15 bases between. The CDR3 loop spans 14 amino acids. In nucleotides, the CDR3 is TGCAGCGTAGCAAATCAAGGGGGCAAAAACATTCAGTACTTC. Translating gives CSVANQGGKNIQYF.

Note on this clonotype: This could be a read error, since a much larger clone is one nucleotide away. The rearrangement joins TRBV25-1 to TRBJ1-3, with D uncertain. There are 15 residues in the CDR3. V dropped 6 bases and J dropped 0 bases, with 12 bases sitting between them. CDR1 is MGHDK, CDR2 SYGVNS, per germline. The CDR3: CASRRNLVSGNTIYF. The CDR3 nucleotides are TGTGCCAGCAGGCGGAATTTGGTCTCTGGAAACACCATATATTTT.

At least ten counts were recorded for this clonotype. The chain employs TRBV28 and TRBJ2-3, with 7 bases that match TRBD2. CDR3 length: 14 amino acids. Trimming cost V 4 bases and J 2 bases; bases outside gene matches: 3. Germline CDR1 MDHEN, CDR2 SYDVKM. The CDR3 nucleotides read TGTGCCAGCAGTTCTAGCGGAGACACAGATACGCAGTATTTT. Translated: CASSSSGDTDTQYF.

As regards this clonotype: The junction and the germline gene differ at one end; a read error may be behind it. This sequence joins TRBV28 and TRBJ2-1, with 11 bases fitting TRBD2. This CDR3 comprises 17 residues. CDR1 and CDR2 (germline): MDHEN, SYDVKM. In nucleotides, the CDR3 is TGTGCCAGCAGTTTAGCTACTAGCGGGAGCTCTTACAATGAGCAGTCCTTC. As protein: CASSLATSGSSYNEQSF.

The genes are TRBV4-3 and TRBJ1-2; no definite D call. V dropped 0 bases and J dropped 1 base, with 9 bases sitting between them. CDR3 length: 15 residues. Germline CDR1 reads LGHNA; CDR2 reads YSLEER. The CDR3 region is CASSQEKGFNYGYTF. CDR3 coding DNA: TGCGCCAGCAGCCAAGAAAAAGGGTTTAACTATGGCTACACCTTC.

The table lists this clonotype with many counts. CDR3: CATSRAHYGYTF. CDR3 bases: TGTGCCACCAGCAGAGCACACTATGGCTACACCTTC. The gene calls are TRBV15 and TRBJ1-2; no reliable D call. The V gene lost 1 base and the J gene lost 3 bases, with 3 bases spanning the gap. The CDR3 totals 12 residues. The germline gives CDR1 LNHNV, CDR2 YYDKDF (reference sequence).

The chain recombines TRBV4-3 with TRBJ2-5; D gene uncertain. Germline V lookup: CDR1 LGHNA, CDR2 YSLEER. Trimming pared 1 base from V and 2 bases from J, leaving 8 bases between. CDR3 length: 14 residues. The CDR3 loop is CASSQGHGQETQYF. DNA of the CDR3: TGCGCCAGCAGCCAAGGGCACGGTCAAGAGACCCAGTACTTC.

This clonotype showed up just a few times. The V call is TRBV7-9, the J call TRBJ1-2, with 7 nucleotides matching TRBD1. The CDR3 consists of 14 residues. CDR1 SEHNR and CDR2 FQNEAQ come from the germline V gene (reference sequence). V lost 5 bases to trimming and J lost 4 bases; unmatched junction nucleotides: 7. CDR3 protein: CASSIGQDSYGYTF. The CDR3 DNA is TGTGCCAGCAGCATCGGACAGGACTCCTATGGCTACACCTTC.

This clonotype was counted between two and nine times. The chain has TRBV3-1 and TRBJ2-3; TRBD1 aligns across 9 bases. Unmatched junction bases numbered 6, after V lost 4 bases and J lost 4 bases. The CDR3 consists of 15 residues. Germline loops: CDR1 LGHDT, CDR2 YNNKEL (reference sequence). The CDR3 sequence is CASSPGQGSADTQYF. The CDR3 DNA reads as TGTGCCAGCAGCCCCGGACAGGGGAGTGCAGATACGCAGTATTTT.

In this sample, this clonotype turned up a few times. This chain connects TRBV28 to TRBJ1-6; no clear D. V lost 5 bases to trimming and J lost 2 bases, with 4 bases between them. There are 13 residues in the CDR3. Per germline, CDR1 MDHEN and CDR2 SYDVKM. The CDR3 bases are TGTGCCAGCAGTGTCGCCTATAATTCACCCCTCCACTTT. This codes for CASSVAYNSPLHF.

This clonotype was counted many times. The chain is built from TRBV6-1 and TRBJ2-3, with 12 bases that match TRBD1. V gave up 6 bases and J gave up 4 bases; unmatched junction bases: 5. In germline, CDR1 is MNHNS, CDR2 SASEGT. The CDR3 loop spans 15 amino acids. DNA of the CDR3: TGTGCCAGCAGGGTGGGGGACAGGGGGCCAGATACGCAGTATTTT. Translation gives CASRVGDRGPDTQYF.